Listed here are 21 T cell receptor beta chains from one sample, sequenced in a study of radiotherapy plus CTLA-4 blockade in lung cancer. The assay was immunoSEQ multiplex PCR, and TCRdb's table has in-frame clones only and misses some. The sample carries around 42,000 clones, about 63% recorded once. Specimen: peripheral blood, collected from a patient treated with radiotherapy plus ipilimumab. These receptor sequences come from a human donor with non-small cell lung cancer who had a partial response to radiotherapy plus ipilimumab.

V and J are TRBV4-3 and TRBJ1-1, with no clear D. This CDR3 comprises 15 residues. Germline V gene lookup returns CDR1 LGHNA and CDR2 YSLEER. V lost 0 bases and J 0 bases, leaving 8 bases between the germline ends. CDR3 nucleotides: TGCGCCAGCAGCCAAGATAGCGGCATGAACACTGAAGCTTTCTTT. This codes for CASSQDSGMNTEAFF.

The table lists this clone with a few counts. The gene calls are TRBV19 and TRBJ1-4; D is ambiguous. The CDR3 is made up of 14 amino acids. Germline V lookup: CDR1 LNHDA, CDR2 SQIVND (reference sequence). Trimming shortened V by 5 bases and J by 7 bases, and 14 bases separated the two germline ends. In DNA, the CDR3 is TGTGCCAGTAGTCCACGACGGGGTATTGAAAAACTGTTTTTT. It specifies CASSPRRGIEKLFF.

In this sample, this clone turned up a few times. A much larger clone differs by one base, so this may be a read error. The V and J genes are TRBV6-5 and TRBJ2-1; D is unresolved. The CDR3 has 15 residues. Germline V gene data show CDR1 as MNHEY and CDR2 as SVGAGI. CDR3 residues: CASSIYRTSYNEQLF. The CDR3 coding sequence is TGTGCCAGCAGCATCTACAGAACTTCCTACAATGAGCAGCTCTTC.

This clone was found a few times. This CDR3 reads CASSTRGTGGTDTQYF. CDR3 bases: TGTGCCAGTAGTACGCGGGGGACCGGGGGCACAGATACGCAGTATTTT. The chain employs TRBV19 and TRBJ2-3, with 7 nucleotides matching TRBD2. V was pared by 4 bases and J by 1 base, with 8 bases of the junction left unmatched. Germline loops: CDR1 LNHDA, CDR2 SQIVND (reference sequence). CDR3 length: 16 amino acids.

This chain uses TRBV7-6 with TRBJ2-7, with D possibly TRBD2 on 5 matching bases. CDR3 length equals 17 residues. CDR1 is SGHVS and CDR2 is FNYEAQ in the germline V gene. V lost 5 bases and J lost 2, with 22 bases in between. CDR3 sequence: CASSRQPAFGITYEQYF. The DNA for the CDR3 is TGTGCCAGCAGCCGTCAACCTGCATTCGGGATTACCTACGAGCAGTACTTC.

V gene TRBV5-1 combines with J gene TRBJ1-6; no clear D gene. The V end lost 0 bases, the J end lost 0 bases, and 10 bases lay between the germline ends. This CDR3 comprises 17 residues. Per germline, CDR1 SGHRS and CDR2 YFSETQ. The CDR3 sequence: CASSLAGGSSYNSPLHF. The CDR3 DNA sequence: TGCGCCAGCAGCTTGGCTGGCGGGAGCTCCTATAATTCACCCCTCCACTTT.

DNA for the CDR3: TGTGCCAGCAGCTCCAAACAGGGGGGAGAGGCAGATACGCAGTATTTT. Protein sequence: CASSSKQGGEADTQYF. The chain links TRBV5-4 to TRBJ2-3; 8 positions match TRBD1. The CDR3 consists of 16 residues. Germline V gene sequence: CDR1 SGHNT, CDR2 YYREEE (reference sequence). V trimming: 3 bases; J trimming: 4 bases; junction bases outside the gene matches: 10.

This clone turned up a few times. The chain has TRBV2 and TRBJ2-4; 11 nucleotides line up with TRBD2. CDR1 and CDR2 (germline): SNHLY, FYNNEI. V trimming: 7 bases; J trimming: 16 bases; junction bases outside the gene matches: 9. The CDR3 loop spans 12 amino acids. The CDR3 is CASTLAGGRCYF. Written as DNA, the CDR3 is TGTGCCAGCACTCTAGCGGGGGGCCGCTGCTACTTC.

The rearrangement uses TRBV5-1 and TRBJ2-2, with 8 bases fitting TRBD2. The germline gives CDR1 SGHRS, CDR2 YFSETQ. The CDR3 sequence is 17 residues long. V lost 1 base to trimming and J lost 3 bases; unmatched junction nucleotides: 8. CDR3 region: CASSLIPGGPDTGELFF. CDR3 sequence (DNA): TGCGCCAGCAGCTTGATACCGGGAGGGCCCGACACCGGGGAGCTGTTTTTT.

This chain joins TRBV5-1 and TRBJ2-1, with D unclear. The CDR3 is 14 amino acids. Germline assignment: CDR1 SGHRS and CDR2 YFSETQ. V gave up 1 base and J gave up 2 bases, with 7 bases separating them. The CDR3 loop reads CASSLTSTYNEQFF. The CDR3 nucleotides are TGCGCCAGCAGCTTGACGAGCACCTACAATGAGCAGTTCTTC.

The CDR3 reads CASQVTSGGLDEQFF. For the CDR3, the DNA is TGCGCCAGCCAGGTGACTAGCGGGGGCCTGGATGAGCAGTTCTTC. The rearrangement links TRBV5-1 to TRBJ2-1; 12 nucleotides agree with TRBD2. With V trimmed by 7 bases and J by 8 bases, 10 bases remained unmatched. The germline V gene has CDR1 SGHRS and CDR2 YFSETQ. The CDR3 has 15 amino acids.

This chain connects TRBV9 to TRBJ2-1, with a weak D call TRBD2 (5 bases). The CDR3 spans 15 residues. The V end lost 0 bases, the J end lost 7 bases, and 14 bases lay between the germline ends. Per germline, CDR1 SGDLS and CDR2 YYNGEE. CDR3 region: CASSVAEGSLNEQFF. CDR3 DNA: TGTGCCAGCAGCGTAGCCGAGGGCTCCTTGAATGAGCAGTTCTTC.

V usage is TRBV19 and J usage is TRBJ1-2; 7 bases map to TRBD1. Per germline, CDR1 LNHDA and CDR2 SQIVND (reference sequence). CDR3 size: 14 residues. V lost 5 bases, J lost 3 bases, and 6 bases stayed unmatched. Here the CDR3 reads CASSFRQGDYGYTF. CDR3 coding DNA: TGTGCCAGTAGTTTCCGGCAGGGGGACTATGGCTACACCTTC.

The chain recombines TRBV7-2 with TRBJ2-3, with a tentative D call TRBD2 (7 bases). Between the trimmed V and J ends, which lost 1 base and 4 bases, there was a span of 18 bases. This CDR3 contains 17 residues. The germline V gene has CDR1 SGHTA and CDR2 FQGNSA. As DNA, the CDR3 is TGTGCCAGCAGCTTAGGGGCTGGTGGGGGGGGCGCAGATACGCAGTATTTT. Amino acid sequence: CASSLGAGGGGADTQYF.

The chain recombines TRBV7-9 with TRBJ2-3; 7 nucleotides line up with TRBD1. The CDR3 sequence is 16 residues long. CDR1 is SEHNR and CDR2 is FQNEAQ in the germline V gene (reference sequence). V lost 1 base to trimming and J lost 3 bases; unmatched junction nucleotides: 7. In DNA, the CDR3 is TGTGCCAGCAGCTTAGTGATGGCAGGGGGAACAGATACGCAGTATTTT. It yields the protein CASSLVMAGGTDTQYF.

This clone was observed a few times. The chain links TRBV9 to TRBJ2-1; maybe TRBD1 (6 bases). The CDR3 is 15 amino acids. Germline loops: CDR1 SGDLS, CDR2 YYNGEE. Trimming took 4 bases from V and 4 from J, leaving 15 bases between them. The CDR3 DNA is TGTGCCAGCAGCATGACAGGATCGGCGTACAATGAGCAGTTCTTC. It encodes CASSMTGSAYNEQFF.

The rearrangement uses TRBV13 and TRBJ2-5; perhaps TRBD2 as D (5 bases). This CDR3 has 15 residues. Germline CDR1 is PRHDT and CDR2 is FYEKMQ (reference sequence). Between the trimmed V and J ends, which lost 5 bases and 4 bases, there was a span of 17 bases. The CDR3 reads CASSPRARAGETQYF. In nucleotides, the CDR3 is TGTGCCAGCAGCCCTAGGGCGAGGGCGGGAGAGACCCAGTACTTC.

Here the CDR3 reads CASSQGFGRTGEETQYF. For the CDR3, the DNA is TGCGCCAGCAGCCAAGGATTTGGGCGGACAGGGGAAGAGACCCAGTACTTC. This chain links TRBV4-3 with TRBJ2-5, with TRBD1 matching 9 bases. Per germline, CDR1 LGHNA and CDR2 YSLEER. V lost 1 base, J lost 3 bases, and 9 bases stayed unmatched. The CDR3 totals 17 residues.

This clone was recorded once. This rearrangement joins TRBV14 to TRBJ1-1; perhaps TRBD1 as D (6 bases). The CDR3 is 18 residues long. Per germline, CDR1 SGHDN and CDR2 FVKESK. V was cut by 2 bases and J by 2 bases, with 21 bases left in between. The CDR3 loop is CASSQRLPGVPLNTEAFF. The DNA of the CDR3 is TGTGCCAGCAGCCAAAGGCTCCCAGGGGTTCCCCTTAACACTGAAGCTTTCTTT.

This clone came up a few times. V usage is TRBV11-3 and J usage is TRBJ1-2; no clear D gene. Per the germline V gene, CDR1 is SGHNT and CDR2 is YENEEA. The V gene lost 4 bases and the J gene lost 6 bases, with 24 bases spanning the gap. The CDR3 runs 17 residues. The CDR3 DNA reads as TGTGCCAGCAGCTCTGATCCTCGCACTCCAACTCCCGATGGCTACACCTTC. Encoded protein: CASSSDPRTPTPDGYTF.

The rearrangement joins TRBV10-2 to TRBJ2-7; no clear D gene. The CDR3 has 13 amino acids. With 7 bases removed from V and 0 bases from J, the gap between germline ends came to 10 bases. Germline V gene sequence: CDR1 WSHSY, CDR2 SAAADI. The CDR3 bases are TGCGCCAGCAATCAGGCCAACTCCTACGAGCAGTACTTC. Protein: CASNQANSYEQYF.